These 19 T cell receptor beta chains were all obtained from the same sample, sequenced in a study of human T cells and chemical hapten exposure. The time point was: healthy volunteer bleed at 2 weeks. Total RNA came from unfractionated whole blood. In TCRdb, the RACE reads were re-called with MiXCR into one record per CDR3 protein. The repertoire consists of 49,000 or so distinct CDR3 sequences, with 4% to 4.5% occurring once and the leading ten covering about 6%. Sample: whole blood. The source of these receptors is a human donor in good health. Some clones in this sample may be carry-over from other donors' samples.

This clonotype was seen a few times. V usage is TRBV27 and J usage is TRBJ1-6; D gene ambiguous. Trimming took 6 bases from V and 9 from J, leaving 12 bases between them. CDR1 MNHEY and CDR2 SMNVEV come from the germline V gene (reference sequence). The CDR3 covers 13 residues. The DNA of the CDR3 is TGTGCCAGCAGCCTAGTCCTATCTTCACCCCTCCACTTT. This translates into CASSLVLSSPLHF.

This clonotype was counted many times. The genes are TRBV20-1 and TRBJ2-2, with D possibly TRBD2 on 5 matching bases. CDR1 DFQATT and CDR2 SNEGSKA come from the germline V gene (reference sequence). V was shortened by 3 bases and J by 3 bases, with 8 bases between the two germline ends. CDR3 length: 13 residues. CDR3 sequence: CSASTSHTGELFF. Here the CDR3 DNA reads TGCAGTGCTAGTACTAGTCACACCGGGGAGCTGTTTTTT.

This clonotype was counted a few times. V and J are TRBV4-1 and TRBJ2-1; D may be TRBD2 (5 bases). This CDR3 spans 17 amino acids. Germline loops: CDR1 MGHRA, CDR2 YSYEKL. Trimming stripped 4 bases from V and 0 bases from J, with 16 bases between. This CDR3 reads CASSPFDSGNSYNEQFF. The CDR3, as DNA: TGCGCCAGCAGCCCTTTTGACTCGGGAAACTCCTACAATGAGCAGTTCTTC.

This clonotype was recorded at least ten times. The rearrangement joins TRBV3-1 to TRBJ2-6; 8 positions match TRBD1. V dropped 1 base and J dropped 0; count of bases not matched to a gene: 2. The CDR3 runs to 17 residues. Germline CDR1 is LGHDT and CDR2 is YNNKEL (reference sequence). The CDR3 DNA is TGTGCCAGCAGCCAAGCAGGGGGCCGCTCTGGGGCCAACGTCCTGACTTTC. Protein: CASSQAGGRSGANVLTF.

This clonotype has just a few counts. V gene TRBV27 combines with J gene TRBJ2-7, with 8 bases matching TRBD2. The CDR3 is made up of 15 amino acids. The germline V gene encodes CDR1 MNHEY and CDR2 SMNVEV (reference sequence). J was trimmed by 6 bases and V by 0 bases; bases with no gene match: 7. The CDR3 reads CASSLSSGDTFEQYF. CDR3 bases: TGTGCCAGCAGTTTATCTAGCGGGGATACTTTCGAGCAGTACTTC.

This clonotype was detected ten times or more. The chain recombines TRBV20-1 with TRBJ1-3, with 8 bases aligning to TRBD1. This CDR3 is built from 13 residues. Per germline, CDR1 DFQATT and CDR2 SNEGSKA (reference sequence). V was clipped by 5 bases and J by 4 bases; unmatched bases: 4. The CDR3 spells CSAQGADGNTIYF. In DNA form, the CDR3 reads TGCAGTGCTCAGGGGGCTGACGGAAACACCATATATTTT.

This clonotype was observed a handful of times. CDR3: CASSRGTGGNEKLFF. The CDR3 nucleotides read TGTGCCAGCAGCCGTGGGACAGGGGGTAATGAAAAACTGTTTTTT. V is TRBV28 and J is TRBJ1-4; 11 bases match TRBD1. This CDR3 is built from 15 residues. Unmatched junction bases numbered 4, after V lost 6 bases and J lost 4 bases. Per the germline V gene, CDR1 is MDHEN and CDR2 is SYDVKM.

This clonotype was seen a few times. At one of its ends the junction is not consistent with the germline gene, which may arise from a read error. The chain uses TRBV7-7 and TRBJ2-3, with D possibly being TRBD1 (5 bases). Germline CDR1 is SSHAT and CDR2 is FNYEAQ (reference sequence). The CDR3 totals 12 residues. CDR3: CASSQGAGTQYF. In DNA form, the CDR3 reads TGTGCTAGCAGCCAAGGGGCAGGGACGCAGTATTTT.

The gene calls are TRBV7-8 and TRBJ2-3; a weak D match, TRBD1 (5 bases). From germline, CDR1 is SGHVS and CDR2 FQNEAQ. The CDR3 is 14 residues long. V was trimmed by 2 bases and J by 6 bases, leaving 12 bases between them. CDR3 DNA sequence: TGTGCCAGCAGCTTATCAGGGCCTGGCGATACGCAGTATTTT. Residues: CASSLSGPGDTQYF. Filled out from reference TRBV7-8 and TRBJ2-3, the complete variable domain reads GAGVSQSPRYKVAKRGQDVALRCDPISGHVSLFWYQQALGQGPEFLTYFQNEAQLDKSGLPSDRFFAERPEGSVSTLKIQRTQQEDSAVYLCASSLSGPGDTQYFGPGTRLTVL.

V gene TRBV28 combines with J gene TRBJ1-4, with a weak D call TRBD1 (5 bases). Deletions cut 10 bases from V and 0 bases from J, with 12 bases between. Germline V gene lookup returns CDR1 MDHEN and CDR2 SYDVKM. The CDR3 loop spans 14 amino acids. The CDR3 region is CAIRGFATNEKLFF. The DNA of the CDR3 is TGTGCCATCCGGGGGTTTGCAACTAATGAAAAACTGTTTTTT.

This clonotype was seen repeatedly, ten times or more. J is TRBJ2-5 and V is TRBV29-1; D tentatively reads TRBD1 or TRBD2 (7 bases each). The CDR3 contains 15 residues. V lost 5 bases, J lost 4 bases, and 20 bases lay in between. CDR1 and CDR2 from the germline V gene are SQVTM and ANQGSEA. The CDR3 nucleotides are TGCAGCGTTAAACCGACAGGGTCGGGAGGAGAGACCCAGTACTTC. This gives the protein CSVKPTGSGGETQYF.

This clonotype has at least ten counts. V gene TRBV2 combines with J gene TRBJ2-4, with D perhaps matching TRBD1 or TRBD2 (5 bases each). Germline V gene lookup returns CDR1 SNHLY and CDR2 FYNNEI. The CDR3 is 16 amino acids. Trimming cost V 2 bases and J 0 bases, with 11 bases left between them. The CDR3 nucleotides read TGTGCCAGCAGTGAATACGGGACCGTAGCCAAAAACATTCAGTACTTC. Its protein product is CASSEYGTVAKNIQYF.

This chain connects TRBV27 to TRBJ2-7; D may be TRBD2 (5 bases). The germline V gene has CDR1 MNHEY and CDR2 SMNVEV (reference sequence). The CDR3 length is 14 residues. The ends were cut back, 8 bases at V and 0 bases at J, with 14 bases in the middle. The CDR3 DNA reads as TGTGCCAGCGAAGGACTTTTAAGCTCCTACGAGCAGTACTTC. It is translated as CASEGLLSSYEQYF.

This sequence joins TRBV6-2 or TRBV6-3 and TRBJ1-1, with 9 bases fitting TRBD1. The CDR3 totals 15 residues. Unmatched junction bases numbered 13, after V lost 6 bases and J lost 8 bases. Germline CDR1 reads MNHEY; CDR2 reads SVGEGT. The CDR3 DNA follows: TGTGCCAGCAGACGAACCGGGACAGGGTCATACGAAGCTTTCTTT. Encoded protein: CASRRTGTGSYEAFF.

This clonotype showed up many times. The V gene is TRBV28, the J gene TRBJ2-3; TRBD2 matches 8 bases. Germline CDR1 is MDHEN and CDR2 is SYDVKM. The CDR3 consists of 17 residues. J gave up 2 bases and V 5 bases, and 12 bases lay outside the gene matches. The CDR3 protein is CASSRGGLAGLTDTQYF. The CDR3 nucleotides are TGTGCCAGCAGTAGGGGTGGGCTAGCGGGCCTCACAGATACGCAGTATTTT.

This clonotype has a count of ten or more. The chain couples TRBV6-6 to TRBJ1-5; D might be TRBD1 (6 bases). The CDR3 has 16 amino acids. V was clipped by 4 bases and J by 0 bases, with 13 bases between them. CDR1 is MNHNY, CDR2 SVGAGI, per germline (reference sequence). CDR3 coding DNA: TGTGCCAGCAGTTTGGGGGCAGGGGATAGCAATCAGCCCCAGCATTTT. Translating gives CASSLGAGDSNQPQHF.

This clonotype occurred many times. The CDR3 here is CASSARLAGRNEQFF. The CDR3 DNA reads TGTGCCAGCAGCGCTAGACTAGCGGGACGCAATGAGCAGTTCTTC. The genes are TRBV9 and TRBJ2-1; 11 bases agree with TRBD2. The CDR3 has 15 residues. Germline values: CDR1 SGDLS, CDR2 YYNGEE. The ends lost 3 bases at V and 6 bases at J; junction bases unmatched: 5.

The table lists this clonotype with a few counts. The chain links TRBV28 to TRBJ2-3, with 8 bases identical to TRBD1. Germline values: CDR1 MDHEN, CDR2 SYDVKM. The V and J ends lost 5 bases and 0 bases, in that order; junction bases with no gene match: 13. The length of the CDR3 is 18 residues. The CDR3 is CASSNRDRSIFSTDTQYF. As DNA, the CDR3 is TGTGCCAGCAGTAACCGGGACAGGAGTATATTTAGCACAGATACGCAGTATTTT.

The chain recombines TRBV5-4 with TRBJ1-1; 11 bases agree with TRBD1. This CDR3 contains 15 residues. Germline CDR1 SGHNT, CDR2 YYREEE (reference sequence). J gave up 4 bases and V 5 bases, and 7 bases lay outside the gene matches. The CDR3 DNA is TGTGCCAGCAGTCCCCCCGGGACAGGGGGCACTGAAGCTTTCTTT. The encoded protein is CASSPPGTGGTEAFF.